Sequencing of this T cell receptor beta chain was carried out in a study of shared clonotypes between healthy human individuals. General study points: It was the non-shared clonotypes that had lower generation probabilities than clonotypes shared by all four donors. What naive subsets generally showed was a larger estimated richness than memory subsets showed. The expectation was that sequencing depth would affect clonotype sharing among donors.

Generated by immunoSEQ multiplex PCR, the TCRdb table keeps only in-frame clones and is missing some. Of some 630,000 clones in the sample, more than 70% were seen once. CDR1 and CDR2 from the germline V gene are LNHDA and SQIVND (reference sequence). The CDR3 extends over 18 amino acids. The V and J ends lost 0 bases and 4 bases respectively, with 18 bases between them. All donors were Caucasian adults living in Nashville, Tennessee. Regarding this clone: Antigen specificity is unknown.

The chain is built from TRBV19 and TRBJ2-2; D may be TRBD2 (5 bases). The material sequenced was memory CD4+ T cells sorted from blood. Indicated subset: CD45RA-negative fraction. This TCR was recovered from a woman aged 30 to 39 in good health. The CDR3 DNA follows: TGTGCCAGTAGTATAGATTCGCTAGTCGGGGTGAGCACCGGGGAGCTGTTTTTT. Its translation is CASSIDSLVGVSTGELFF.